The clone carrying this T cell receptor (beta chain) was counted many times. The entry originates in a study of T cells in Graves' hyperthyroidism and ophthalmopathy. Using RNA transcripts as the source, TCR beta CDR3 regions were amplified. The TCR CDR3 first-round RT-PCR relied on the HTBI primer set. MiXCR was run by TCRdb on the multiplex PCR reads, yielding one entry per CDR3 protein. The top ten hold approximately 30% of the sample, which has hundreds of thousands of distinct CDR3 sequences, around 25% seen once. The material sequenced was blood. This sequence was found in a man between 40 and 49 years old with Graves' hyperthyroidism that later progressed to Graves' ophthalmopathy.

The chain's CDR3 is CAIGTALEQYF. In nucleotides, the CDR3 is TGTGCCATCGGTACCGCTTTAGAGCAGTACTTC. The V and J genes are TRBV10-3 and TRBJ2-7; D remains ambiguous. V lost 8 bases, J lost 7 bases, and 12 bases lay in between. The CDR3 extends over 11 amino acids. The V gene's germline CDR1 is ENHRY and CDR2 SYGVKD.